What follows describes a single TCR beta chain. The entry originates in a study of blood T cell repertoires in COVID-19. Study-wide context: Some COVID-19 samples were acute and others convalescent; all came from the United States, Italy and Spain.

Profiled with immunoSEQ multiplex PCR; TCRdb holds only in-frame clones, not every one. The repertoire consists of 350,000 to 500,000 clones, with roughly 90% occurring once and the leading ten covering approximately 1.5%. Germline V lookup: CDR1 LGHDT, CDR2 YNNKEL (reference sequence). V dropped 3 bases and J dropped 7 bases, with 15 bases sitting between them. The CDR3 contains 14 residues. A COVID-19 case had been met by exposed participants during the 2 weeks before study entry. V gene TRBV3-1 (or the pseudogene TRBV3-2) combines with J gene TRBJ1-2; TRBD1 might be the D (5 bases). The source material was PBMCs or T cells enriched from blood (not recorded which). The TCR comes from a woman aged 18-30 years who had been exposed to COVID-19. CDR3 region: CASSQEPGYSGYTF. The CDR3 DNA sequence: TGTGCCAGCAGCCAGGAGCCAGGGTACTCTGGCTACACCTTC.